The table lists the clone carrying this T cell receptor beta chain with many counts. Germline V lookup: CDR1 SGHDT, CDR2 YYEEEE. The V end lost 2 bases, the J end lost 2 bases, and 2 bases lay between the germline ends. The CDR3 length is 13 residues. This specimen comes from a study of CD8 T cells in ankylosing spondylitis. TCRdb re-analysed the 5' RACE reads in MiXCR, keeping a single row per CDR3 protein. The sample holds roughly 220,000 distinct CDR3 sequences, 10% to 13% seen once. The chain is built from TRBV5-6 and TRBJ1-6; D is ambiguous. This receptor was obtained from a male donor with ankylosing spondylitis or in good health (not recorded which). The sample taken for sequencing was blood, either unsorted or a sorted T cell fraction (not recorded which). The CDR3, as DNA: TGTGCCAGCAGCTTTCCCTATAATTCACCCCTCCACTTT. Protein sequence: CASSFPYNSPLHF.